These 22 T cell receptor beta chains were all obtained from the same sample, sequenced in a study of naive and memory T cell subsets. The beta constant-region primer was an equimolar mix of two oligonucleotides covering TRBC1 and TRBC2. Nested alpha and beta constant-region primers with the SP2 primer drove four PCR rounds on ligated cDNA. TCRdb reprocessed the UMI-ligation and nested PCR reads via MiXCR and lists one record per CDR3 protein. This table holds some 83,000 distinct CDR3 sequences, approximately 10% found once. Sequencing input: naive CD8+ T cells from blood. The receptor source for this set is a human donor in good health.

This clonotype was counted at least ten times. V usage is TRBV20-1 and J usage is TRBJ2-5; 7 bases agree with TRBD1. V was clipped by 0 bases and J by 9 bases; unmatched bases: 7. The CDR3 spans 13 residues. Germline CDR1 reads DFQATT; CDR2 reads SNEGSKA (reference sequence). As DNA, the CDR3 is TGCAGTGCTAGAGATAGGGGGCAGAGAGCCCAGTACTTC. This sequence encodes CSARDRGQRAQYF.

J is TRBJ2-5 and V is TRBV7-9; D call uncertain. The germline CDR1 and CDR2 sequences are SEHNR and FQNEAQ (reference sequence). V was shortened by 0 bases and J by 4 bases, with 12 bases between the two germline ends. The length of the CDR3 is 15 residues. CDR3 DNA sequence: TGTGCCAGCAGCTTAGCGTTAGGTCTTTCAGAGACCCAGTACTTC. This encodes CASSLALGLSETQYF.

The table lists this clonotype with many counts. J is TRBJ2-2 and V is TRBV2; no clear D gene. Looked up from germline, CDR1 is SNHLY and CDR2 is FYNNEI. Trimming took off 1 base at V and 7 bases at J, with 10 bases between the two ends. The CDR3 has 14 amino acids. CDR3 residues: CASSEVDRSGELFF. The CDR3 DNA follows: TGTGCCAGCAGTGAAGTCGACCGGAGCGGGGAGCTGTTTTTT.

The chain recombines TRBV5-1 with TRBJ2-2; D perhaps matches TRBD2 (5 bases). V gave up 0 bases and J gave up 7 bases, with 13 bases separating them. The CDR3 is 15 amino acids. Germline values: CDR1 SGHRS, CDR2 YFSETQ. CDR3 nucleotide sequence: TGCGCCAGCAGCTTGGTCACGGGATTAGGCGGGGAGCTGTTTTTT. Protein: CASSLVTGLGGELFF.

V and J are TRBV29-1 and TRBJ1-2; TRBD1 matches at 7 bases. The V and J ends lost 0 bases and 0 bases, in that order; junction bases with no gene match: 10. Germline V gene sequence: CDR1 SQVTM, CDR2 ANQGSEA. CDR3 length equals 17 residues. The CDR3 protein is CSVEDFPGTDTNYGYTF. The CDR3 nucleotides are TGCAGCGTTGAAGATTTTCCAGGGACAGACACTAACTATGGCTACACCTTC.

The genes are TRBV4-1 and TRBJ1-6; D may be TRBD1 (5 bases). Germline V gene sequence: CDR1 MGHRA, CDR2 YSYEKL. This CDR3 has 15 residues. Trimming took off 0 bases at V and 9 bases at J, with 12 bases between the two ends. The CDR3 nucleotides are TGCGCCAGCAGCCAAGATGGGGGGTTGAGTTCACCCCTCCACTTT. Translating it yields CASSQDGGLSSPLHF.

This clonotype was seen ten or more times. This sequence joins TRBV2 and TRBJ2-7, with no clear D. From germline, CDR1 is SNHLY and CDR2 FYNNEI. The CDR3 has 15 residues. V lost 3 bases to trimming and J lost 0 bases, with 12 bases between them. CDR3 sequence reads: CASSDRHAASYEQYF. CDR3 DNA sequence: TGTGCCAGCAGTGATAGGCACGCTGCCTCCTACGAGCAGTACTTC.

V is TRBV3-1 and J is TRBJ2-2, with unresolved D. The CDR3 totals 18 residues. With 5 bases removed from V and 0 bases from J, the gap between germline ends came to 19 bases. CDR1 and CDR2 (germline): LGHDT, YNNKEL (reference sequence). This chain's CDR3 is CASSFTADSVANTGELFF. The CDR3 DNA reads as TGTGCCAGCAGCTTTACCGCCGACTCCGTCGCGAACACCGGGGAGCTGTTTTTT.

This clonotype turned up a few times. This chain joins TRBV4-2 and TRBJ2-2; TRBD2 aligns across 14 bases. From germline, CDR1 is LGHNA and CDR2 YNFKEQ. V shed 4 bases, J shed 2 bases, and the junction held 3 bases outside the gene matches. The CDR3 spans 17 residues. The CDR3 coding sequence is TGTGCCAGCAGCCCCGGACTAGCGGGAGGAAACACCGGGGAGCTGTTTTTT. This codes for CASSPGLAGGNTGELFF.

The rearrangement joins TRBV7-2 to TRBJ2-3, with D perhaps matching TRBD2 (5 bases). The V end was cut by 5 bases, the J end by 6 bases, with 21 bases between. The CDR3 consists of 16 residues. The germline gives CDR1 SGHTA, CDR2 FQGNSA. The CDR3 nucleotides are TGTGCCAGCAGCCTACGTCTAGCTCCAATTACGGATACGCAGTATTTT. As protein: CASSLRLAPITDTQYF.

CDR3 protein: CASSLASRGLRTEAFF. CDR3 nucleotides: TGTGCCAGCAGTTTAGCTTCCAGGGGCCTTAGGACTGAAGCTTTCTTT. The chain uses TRBV12-3 or TRBV12-4 and TRBJ1-1, with D possibly being TRBD1 (6 bases). This CDR3 has 16 amino acids. Deletions cut 0 bases from V and 5 bases from J, with 16 bases between.

This clonotype was detected ten times or more. This chain's CDR3 is CASSASRDRGYTGELFF. The CDR3 DNA is TGTGCCAGCAGCGCCTCCCGGGACAGAGGGTACACCGGGGAGCTGTTTTTT. The V gene is TRBV7-8, the J gene TRBJ2-2; 7 bases match TRBD1. The CDR3 is made up of 17 amino acids. Germline V gene sequence: CDR1 SGHVS, CDR2 FQNEAQ. J gave up 3 bases and V 5 bases, and 12 bases lay outside the gene matches.

The V gene is TRBV30, the J gene TRBJ2-7, with TRBD1 identical over 7 bases. This CDR3 has 13 amino acids. CDR1 is GTSNPN and CDR2 is SVGIG in the germline V gene (reference sequence). V lost 1 base to trimming and J lost 0 bases; unmatched junction nucleotides: 0. The CDR3 here is CAWSGDSSYEQYF. Here the CDR3 DNA reads TGTGCCTGGAGTGGGGACAGCTCCTACGAGCAGTACTTC.

This clonotype was seen a few times. V gene TRBV3-1 combines with J gene TRBJ2-7, with 7 bases lining up with TRBD2. Germline V gene lookup returns CDR1 LGHDT and CDR2 YNNKEL (reference sequence). This CDR3 comprises 15 residues. Trimming at V came to 1 base and at J to 3 bases, leaving 6 bases not matched to a gene. CDR3 sequence reads: CASSQGLAEVYEQYF. In DNA, the CDR3 is TGTGCCAGCAGCCAAGGCCTAGCGGAGGTCTACGAGCAGTACTTC.

This clonotype was recorded a few times. The chain is built from TRBV28 and TRBJ2-7, with a possible D match to TRBD1 (6 bases). Trimming left V 3 bases short and J 0 bases short, with 12 bases between. CDR1 and CDR2 (germline): MDHEN, SYDVKM. The CDR3 has 15 residues. Written as DNA, the CDR3 is TGTGCCAGCAGTTTCAAACAGGGAGTCTCCTACGAGCAGTACTTC. It specifies CASSFKQGVSYEQYF. Based on the CDR3 plus reference TRBV28 and TRBJ2-7, the full variable domain is DVKVTQSSRYLVKRTGEKVFLECVQDMDHENMFWYRQDPGLGLRLIYFSYDVKMKEKGDIPEGYSVSREKKERFSLILESASTNQTSMYLCASSFKQGVSYEQYFGPGTRLTVT.

This clonotype was detected only a few times. The chain joins TRBV6-5 to TRBJ2-2; the match to TRBD1 covers 11 bases. Germline CDR1 reads MNHEY; CDR2 reads SVGAGI. V was pared by 5 bases and J by 0 bases, with 5 bases of the junction left unmatched. The CDR3 contains 17 residues. The CDR3 nucleotides are TGTGCCAGCAGTACCCCGGGACAGGGGGCGAACACCGGGGAGCTGTTTTTT. Translated, it gives CASSTPGQGANTGELFF.

The rearrangement joins TRBV25-1 to TRBJ2-1, with D uncertain. The germline V gene has CDR1 MGHDK and CDR2 SYGVNS. The ends were cut back, 1 base at V and 0 bases at J, with 7 bases in the middle. There are 15 residues in the CDR3. As DNA, the CDR3 is TGTGCCAGCAGTGAATTGGTCCACTCCTACAATGAGCAGTTCTTC. Its translation: CASSELVHSYNEQFF.

The chain recombines TRBV7-6 with TRBJ2-5; TRBD2 agrees at 7 bases. The junction had 3 bases not matched to a gene; V was cut back by 0 bases and J by 5 bases. Germline CDR1 SGHVS, CDR2 FNYEAQ. The CDR3 totals 14 residues. The CDR3 bases are TGTGCCAGCAGCTTAGCGAGCGGGGTTGAGACCCAGTACTTC. Its protein product is CASSLASGVETQYF.

This clonotype was seen ten or more times. The chain is built from TRBV4-2 and TRBJ2-3; TRBD2 matches 10 bases. V lost 8 bases, J lost 2 bases, and 4 bases stayed unmatched. Per the germline V gene, CDR1 is LGHNA and CDR2 is YNFKEQ. The length of the CDR3 is 14 residues. The CDR3 region is CASAGTSATDTQYF. In DNA form, the CDR3 reads TGTGCCAGCGCAGGGACTAGCGCCACAGATACGCAGTATTTT.

This clonotype was found a few times. The V and J genes are TRBV20-1 and TRBJ2-5; D is uncertain. V gave up 0 bases and J gave up 2 bases, with 16 bases separating them. Germline V CDR1 and CDR2: DFQATT, SNEGSKA (reference sequence). The CDR3 has 16 amino acids. CDR3 nucleotide sequence: TGCAGTGCTAGAGATCGCCTCTCGGCGACACAAGAGACCCAGTACTTC. Translation: CSARDRLSATQETQYF.

J is TRBJ1-2 and V is TRBV27, with 7 nucleotides matching TRBD1. The CDR3 extends over 12 amino acids. In germline, CDR1 is MNHEY, CDR2 SMNVEV (reference sequence). The J segment lost 6 bases and the V segment lost 5 bases, leaving 3 bases of the junction unmatched. The CDR3 loop is CASSLTGDGYTF. The CDR3 nucleotides are TGTGCCAGCAGTCTCACAGGGGATGGCTACACCTTC.

The chain recombines TRBV4-1 with TRBJ2-1; a possible D gene is TRBD2 (6 bases). Per germline, CDR1 MGHRA and CDR2 YSYEKL. The length of the CDR3 is 16 residues. Trimming cost V 1 base and J 2 bases, with 12 bases left between them. The CDR3 DNA is TGCGCCAGCAGCCAAGTTGACGGGACTCCCTACAATGAGCAGTTCTTC. Its translation is CASSQVDGTPYNEQFF.